This T cell receptor beta chain emerged from a study of blood T cell repertoires in COVID-19. As for the study in general: The United States, Italy and Spain supplied acute and convalescent COVID-19 samples. Sources were T cells, B-cell-depleted T cells, or PBMCs; the material itself was cDNA or gDNA.

Germline trimming cut 4 bases from V and 10 bases from J; bases unmatched to any gene: 11. The germline V gene encodes CDR1 MNHEY and CDR2 SVGEGT. The CDR3 loop spans 14 amino acids. Original analysis: Amplifying reference gene primers gave estimates of nucleated cell counts. Produced via immunoSEQ multiplex PCR; TCRdb's table is partial and in-frame only. V and J calls and clone size are as listed in that table; D and trimming were resolved from the DNA. Of more than 35,000 clones in the sample, 90% to 95% were seen once. This clonotype originated in a woman in her twenties or thirties in a cohort sampled during active COVID-19. The chain couples TRBV6-2 or TRBV6-3 to TRBJ1-1; TRBD1 agrees at 8 bases. Material for sequencing was peripheral blood. The CDR3 loop is CASSWGDRMAGAFF. For the CDR3, the DNA is TGTGCCAGCAGTTGGGGGGACAGGATGGCTGGAGCTTTCTTT.